These 24 T cell receptor beta chains were all obtained from the same sample, sequenced in a study of blood T cell repertoires in COVID-19. Some clones are missing from TCRdb's copy, which holds only in-frame ones; the method was immunoSEQ multiplex PCR. The sample shows 80,000 to 100,000 clones, 90% of them seen only once. Source material: peripheral blood. The origin of the receptors is a man between 60 and 75 years old with acute or convalescent COVID-19.

V usage is TRBV2 and J usage is TRBJ1-1; D possibly corresponds to TRBD1 (6 bases). Germline CDR1 is SNHLY and CDR2 is FYNNEI. The germline V and J ends were trimmed by 7 bases and 6 bases, with 18 bases remaining between them. The CDR3 sequence is 14 residues long. CDR3 in amino acids: CASTPNIGGAEAFF. CDR3 coding DNA: TGTGCCAGCACTCCAAACATAGGGGGAGCTGAAGCTTTCTTT.

The chain employs TRBV10-3 and TRBJ2-3; D might be TRBD2 (6 bases). Between the trimmed V and J ends, which lost 0 bases and 3 bases, there was a span of 10 bases. Germline V gene data show CDR1 as ENHRY and CDR2 as SYGVKD. There are 15 residues in the CDR3. The CDR3 spells CAISESGGRTDTQYF. The CDR3 DNA reads TGTGCCATCAGTGAGTCGGGAGGTCGAACAGATACGCAGTATTTT.

This chain uses TRBV19 with TRBJ1-3, with D perhaps TRBD1 (5 bases). V was clipped by 3 bases and J by 4 bases, with 16 bases between them. The CDR3 sequence is 16 residues long. Per the germline V gene, CDR1 is LNHDA and CDR2 is SQIVND (reference sequence). CDR3 nucleotide sequence: TGTGCCAGTAGTATCTATACACCAAGGGGCGGAAACACCATATATTTT. The encoded protein is CASSIYTPRGGNTIYF.

This clone was counted once. The rearrangement uses TRBV6-5 and TRBJ2-3, with D hard to call. Trimming cost V 8 bases and J 4 bases, with 16 bases left between them. The CDR3 totals 14 residues. The V gene's germline CDR1 is MNHEY and CDR2 SVGAGI. The CDR3 reads CASGVTWASDTQYF. CDR3 DNA: TGTGCCAGCGGCGTAACGTGGGCCTCAGATACGCAGTATTTT.

This clone was seen only a few times. The rearrangement uses TRBV18 and TRBJ1-5; TRBD1 matches 7 bases. J was trimmed by 4 bases and V by 2 bases; bases with no gene match: 2. The length of the CDR3 is 14 residues. From germline, CDR1 is KGHSH and CDR2 LQKENI. The CDR3 spells CASSPSRGNQPQHF. The CDR3 DNA reads as TGTGCCAGCTCACCAAGCAGGGGGAATCAGCCCCAGCATTTT. Variable domain in full (rest from reference TRBV18 and TRBJ1-5): NAGVMQNPRHLVRRRGQEARLRCSPMKGHSHVYWYRQLPEEGLKFMVYLQKENIIDESGMPKERFSAEFPKEGPSILRIQQVVRGDSAAYFCASSPSRGNQPQHFGDGTRLSIL.

About this clone: One end of the junction varies from germline; a read error may be responsible. This chain connects TRBV7-9 to TRBJ1-6, with a possible D match to TRBD1 (5 bases). This CDR3 is built from 14 residues. Looked up from germline, CDR1 is SEHNR and CDR2 is FQNEAQ (reference sequence). CDR3 sequence (DNA): TGTGCCAGCAGCGTAGCCGGGGGTCATTCACCCCTCCACTTT. Amino acids: CASSVAGGHSPLHF. The full variable domain, in which reference TRBV7-9 and TRBJ1-6 provide the parts outside the CDR3, is DTGVSQNPRHKITKRGQNVTFRCDPISEHNRLYWYRQTLGQGPEFLTYFQNEAQLEKSRLLSDRFSAERPKGSFSTLEIQRTEQGDSAMYLCASSVAGGHSPLHFGNGTRLTVT.

The DNA of the CDR3 is TGTGCCTGGAGTTTGACAGTCGGTAATTCACCCCTCCACTTT. Protein: CAWSLTVGNSPLHF. The chain is built from TRBV30 and TRBJ1-6; D might be TRBD1 (5 bases). This CDR3 spans 14 amino acids. Germline values: CDR1 GTSNPN, CDR2 SVGIG (reference sequence). V shed 2 bases and J shed 6 bases, with 11 bases lying between them.

V is TRBV12-3 or TRBV12-4 and J is TRBJ1-4; D possibly corresponds to TRBD1 (6 bases). Trimming stripped 6 bases from V and 7 bases from J, with 12 bases between. The CDR3 covers 13 residues. CDR3 sequence (DNA): TGTGCCAGCAGGGGGGGGGCCCGTGAAAAACTGTTTTTT. Its protein is CASRGGAREKLFF.

CDR3 loop: CASSRNPGGGEAFF. CDR3 DNA sequence: TGTGCCAGCAGTAGGAACCCAGGGGGCGGGGAAGCTTTCTTT. The rearrangement links TRBV6-5 to TRBJ1-1; 8 positions match TRBD1. The trim removed 5 bases at V and 8 bases at J, leaving 10 bases unmatched. The length of the CDR3 is 14 residues. Germline V gives CDR1 MNHEY, CDR2 SVGAGI.

A few counts support this clone. The V gene is TRBV4-2, the J gene TRBJ1-6; no firm D call. Between the trimmed V and J ends, which lost 0 bases and 4 bases, there was a span of 16 bases. In germline, CDR1 is LGHNA, CDR2 YNFKEQ. CDR3 length equals 18 residues. The chain's CDR3 is CASSQDQRGAYYNSPLHF. CDR3 coding DNA: TGTGCCAGCAGCCAAGATCAGCGTGGAGCCTATTATAATTCACCCCTCCACTTT.

J is TRBJ2-1 and V is TRBV3-1 (or the pseudogene TRBV3-2); TRBD2 matches at 10 bases. This CDR3 comprises 15 residues. Germline loops: CDR1 LGHDT, CDR2 YNNKEL (reference sequence). J lost 7 bases, V lost 4 bases, and 7 bases had no gene match. CDR3 region: CASSRTSGMSNEQFF. Here the CDR3 DNA reads TGTGCCAGCAGCCGAACTAGCGGGATGTCTAATGAGCAGTTCTTC.

The J gene is TRBJ1-6, the V gene TRBV7-6; 10 bases map to TRBD1. CDR1 and CDR2 from the germline V gene are SGHVS and FNYEAQ. This CDR3 region has 15 residues. V gave up 1 base and J gave up 10 bases; unmatched junction bases: 4. CDR3: CASSLVSTGGSPLHF. CDR3 DNA: TGTGCCAGCAGCTTAGTTTCGACAGGGGGCTCACCCCTCCACTTT. Full variable domain (outside the CDR3, taken from reference TRBV7-6 and TRBJ1-6): GAGVSQSPRYKVTKRGQDVALRCDPISGHVSLYWYRQALGQGPEFLTYFNYEAQQDKSGLPNDRFSAERPEGSISTLTIQRTEQRDSAMYRCASSLVSTGGSPLHFGNGTRLTVT.

In its sample, this clone was seen a few times. The rearrangement uses TRBV5-4 and TRBJ1-2; maybe TRBD1 (5 bases). V dropped 4 bases and J dropped 8 bases, with 12 bases sitting between them. The germline V gene encodes CDR1 SGHNT and CDR2 YYREEE (reference sequence). The length of the CDR3 is 12 residues. The CDR3 reads CASSRPQGGYTF. In nucleotides, the CDR3 is TGTGCCAGCAGCCGACCCCAGGGCGGCTACACCTTC.

J is TRBJ1-4 and V is TRBV5-4; 9 bases match TRBD1. From germline, CDR1 is SGHNT and CDR2 YYREEE (reference sequence). J gave up 4 bases and V 4 bases, and 8 bases lay outside the gene matches. The CDR3 sequence is 16 residues long. The CDR3 spells CASSLGGTGHNEKLFF. The DNA for the CDR3 is TGTGCCAGCAGCCTGGGCGGGACAGGGCATAATGAAAAACTGTTTTTT.

The chain carries TRBV5-4 and TRBJ1-1; 8 bases fit TRBD1. Germline V gives CDR1 SGHNT, CDR2 YYREEE (reference sequence). This CDR3 has 16 amino acids. The ends lost 3 bases at V and 0 bases at J; junction bases unmatched: 7. The chain's CDR3 is CASSWTQGDLNTEAFF. The DNA for the CDR3 is TGTGCCAGCAGCTGGACACAGGGGGACTTGAACACTGAAGCTTTCTTT.

V is TRBV7-2 and J is TRBJ2-7; D might be TRBD2 (6 bases). CDR3 length: 14 residues. Germline assignment: CDR1 SGHTA and CDR2 FQGNSA. V was clipped by 1 base and J by 3 bases, with 10 bases between them. The CDR3 sequence is CASSLGHGGYEQYF. The CDR3 DNA sequence: TGTGCCAGCAGCTTAGGCCACGGGGGCTACGAGCAGTACTTC.

This clone came up a few times. The chain combines TRBV7-9 with TRBJ1-1, with D unresolved. CDR3 size: 14 residues. Between the trimmed V and J ends, which lost 2 bases and 0 bases, there was a span of 7 bases. The germline V gene has CDR1 SEHNR and CDR2 FQNEAQ (reference sequence). The CDR3 region is CASSLYGLNTEAFF. CDR3 coding DNA: TGTGCCAGCAGCTTATACGGGTTGAACACTGAAGCTTTCTTT.

This clone was recorded once. J is TRBJ1-5 and V is TRBV2, with 8 bases fitting TRBD1. Per germline, CDR1 SNHLY and CDR2 FYNNEI. This CDR3 is 15 amino acids long. Trimming removed 7 bases from V and 4 bases from J; junction bases left unmatched: 9. CDR3 sequence reads: CASKDVDRDNQPQHF. CDR3 nucleotides: TGTGCCAGCAAGGATGTGGACAGGGATAATCAGCCCCAGCATTTT. The complete variable domain, with remaining parts taken from reference TRBV2 and TRBJ1-5, reads EPEVTQTPSHQVTQMGQEVILRCVPISNHLYFYWYRQILGQKVEFLVSFYNNEISEKSEIFDDQFSVERPDGSNFTLKIRSTKLEDSAMYFCASKDVDRDNQPQHFGDGTRLSIL.

J is TRBJ1-5 and V is TRBV7-9; possible D gene TRBD1, 5 bases. The V end was cut by 1 base, the J end by 5 bases, with 9 bases between. Germline values: CDR1 SEHNR, CDR2 FQNEAQ (reference sequence). The CDR3 spans 14 residues. CDR3 nucleotides: TGTGCCAGCAGCTTAGGGGGCTGGGATCAGCCCCAGCATTTT. Translated: CASSLGGWDQPQHF.

CDR3 protein: CASTRTGQATEAFF. The CDR3 bases are TGTGCCAGCACGCGGACAGGGCAAGCCACTGAAGCTTTCTTT. The chain links TRBV7-9 to TRBJ1-1, with 8 bases aligning to TRBD1. The V gene end was trimmed by 7 bases and the J gene end by 4 bases; junction bases not matched to a gene: 8. There are 14 residues in the CDR3. Germline V CDR1 and CDR2: SEHNR, FQNEAQ (reference sequence).

The V gene is TRBV12-5, the J gene TRBJ1-5; 9 bases line up with TRBD1. The CDR3 length is 20 residues. J gave up 0 bases and V 0 bases, and 12 bases lay outside the gene matches. In germline, CDR1 is LGHNT, CDR2 FRNRAP. Here the CDR3 DNA reads TGTGCTAGTGGTTTGGTAACGGGACAGGGCTCGAACTATAGCAATCAGCCCCAGCATTTT. This encodes CASGLVTGQGSNYSNQPQHF.

This sequence joins TRBV7-9 and TRBJ1-1, with TRBD1 matching 11 bases. Germline V lookup: CDR1 SEHNR, CDR2 FQNEAQ (reference sequence). V dropped 3 bases and J dropped 5; count of bases not matched to a gene: 2. The CDR3 has 14 amino acids. The CDR3, as DNA: TGTGCCAGCAGCTTCCGGGACAGGGGGACTGAAGCTTTCTTT. Translation: CASSFRDRGTEAFF.

This sequence joins TRBV5-1 and TRBJ1-2; 7 positions match TRBD1. After removal of 4 bases from V and 9 bases from J, the junction contained 6 bases not matched to a gene. The CDR3 consists of 12 residues. The V gene's germline CDR1 is SGHRS and CDR2 YFSETQ. The CDR3 reads CASSTGQDRYTF. The CDR3 nucleotides read TGCGCCAGCAGCACCGGACAGGACCGCTACACCTTC.

In this sample, this clone turned up once. The V call is TRBV9, the J call TRBJ1-4, with D possibly TRBD1 on 6 matching bases. The CDR3 runs to 13 residues. CDR1 is SGDLS and CDR2 is YYNGEE in the germline V gene. Trimming shortened V by 4 bases and J by 15 bases, and 19 bases separated the two germline ends. This CDR3 reads CASSPFEGQGMFF. CDR3 DNA sequence: TGTGCCAGCAGCCCTTTTGAGGGGCAGGGGATGTTTTTT.